The clone carrying this T cell receptor (beta chain) has only one observation. Assay: immunoSEQ multiplex PCR; the TCRdb copy retains only in-frame clones and omits some. The repertoire holds roughly 350,000 clones, approximately 87% seen once, with 10% in the top ten. The data stem from a study of blood T cell repertoires in COVID-19. V was clipped by 4 bases and J by 7 bases; unmatched bases: 20. The V gene's germline CDR1 is SGDLS and CDR2 YYNGEE. This CDR3 region has 18 residues. The sequence was collected from a woman aged 25 to 39 with COVID-19, enrolled during active disease. Sequenced: peripheral blood. The chain uses TRBV9 and TRBJ2-1; 7 bases agree with TRBD2. CDR3 sequence: CASSPPLGKRDYRNEQFF. DNA of the CDR3: TGTGCCAGCAGCCCTCCACTGGGTAAGCGGGACTATAGGAATGAGCAGTTCTTC.